This T cell receptor (beta chain) was sequenced for a study of blood T cell repertoires in COVID-19. Only in-frame clones appear in the TCRdb table, and some are missing; sequencing was by immunoSEQ multiplex PCR. Of hundreds of thousands of clones listed, roughly 91% are singletons. The source material was PBMCs or T cells enriched from blood (not recorded which). The TCR was taken from a woman aged 50 to 60 who had been exposed to COVID-19.

CDR3 sequence: CAWSVQGRAEQFF. Here the CDR3 DNA reads TGTGCCTGGAGTGTCCAGGGAAGAGCTGAGCAGTTCTTC. The chain joins TRBV30 to TRBJ2-1; D is perhaps TRBD1 (5 bases). The germline gives CDR1 GTSNPN, CDR2 SVGIG (reference sequence). The CDR3 has 13 residues. V lost 0 bases to trimming and J lost 9 bases, with 12 bases between them.